This T cell receptor beta chain came from a study of CXCR3-negative and CXCR3-positive naive CD8 T cells. The study made its TRB cDNA libraries by 5' RACE, adding UMI labels. TCRdb re-called the 5' RACE reads, yielding one record per CDR3 amino acid sequence without DNA. Here the sample table reports around 110,000 distinct CDR3 sequences. General study results and limits: Higher TRB CDR3 hydrophobicity marked CXCR3-positive naive cells relative to CXCR3-negative naive cells.

As for this clonotype: The target antigen is unknown.

The length of the CDR3 is 13 residues. Germline V CDR1 and CDR2: SQVTM, ANQGSEA. The chain is built from TRBV29-1 and TRBJ2-1; TCRdb's D call of TRBD2 is untestable without DNA. The source is a human donor in good health. Some clones in this sample may be carry-over from other donors' samples. Sequenced input: naive CXCR3+ CD8+ T cells from blood. Regarding subset: CD45RO-CCR7+CD27+CD95- naive CD8+ T cells expressing CXCR3 (TNR3+). The CDR3 loop reads CSPGPAGGLRQFF.